The sample holds a few counts of the clone carrying this T cell receptor (beta chain). Treatment here: PENTA 11 planned treatment interruption arm or continuous ART arm. Participants had taken at least three-drug ART for at least 24 weeks. Samples needed at least 5 million viable cryopreserved PBMCs. V dropped 0 bases and J dropped 0; count of bases not matched to a gene: 11. Germline CDR1 and CDR2: KGHSH and LQKENI. The CDR3 covers 19 residues. This entry belongs to a study of HIV-infected children after antiretroviral therapy interruption. Study context: All children had CD4+ count above 500 and viral load below 50 copies/ml. Continuous-treatment samples came from weeks 0, 48 and 150.

RNA-based 3' RACE libraries used unique molecular identifiers. TCRdb ran MiXCR on the 3' RACE reads and lists one entry per CDR3 protein. The sample records under 50,000 distinct CDR3 sequences, 4.3% being singletons. The TCR sequence derives from a pool of human donors with HIV. Here the sequenced sample was CD45RA+ CD4+ T cells from PBMCs, pooled from several time points, taken from a donor given antiretroviral therapy, either interrupted or continuous. As for subset: naive CD4+ CD45RA+ CD45RO- T cells. The rearrangement joins TRBV18 to TRBJ2-3; 8 positions match TRBD2. The CDR3 reads CASSPPRGADSPSTDTQYF. The CDR3 coding sequence is TGTGCCAGCTCACCACCGCGGGGGGCTGACAGTCCTAGCACAGATACGCAGTATTTT.